This T cell receptor beta chain was sequenced in a study of shared clonotypes between healthy human individuals. The overall study: A couple of female and a few male donors aged 18 to 49 were enrolled.

Naive CD8 cells, CD45RO-negative and positively selected for CCR7, excluded terminally differentiated effector memory CD45RA+ cells. TCRdb's copy holds only in-frame clones and misses some; the assay was immunoSEQ multiplex PCR. The sample carries roughly 1,800,000 clones, roughly 94% recorded once. The study's findings and limits: Shared across a few donors were around 5% of the naive CD4 clonotypes. Sequencing depth was a factor that was expected to affect clonotype sharing among donors.

Worth noting for this clone: Antigen: not known. Distinct nucleotide sequences in the sample also encode this CDR3.

Germline V CDR1 and CDR2: MNHEY, SVGAGI. The CDR3 runs to 13 residues. The germline V and J ends were trimmed by 2 bases and 7 bases, with 8 bases remaining between them. The chain has TRBV6-5 and TRBJ2-2; no firm D call. The clonotype originates from a man aged 18 to 30 in good health. The sequencing sample was made of naive CD8+ T cells sorted from blood. This CDR3 reads CASSYGESGELFF. In DNA, the CDR3 is TGTGCCAGCAGTTACGGGGAAAGCGGGGAGCTGTTTTTT.